One sample yielded the 27 T cell receptor beta chains listed below, sequenced in a study of beta chain features in type 1 diabetes. Expressed TCRB transcripts got sequenced, as all isolated RNA was reverse transcribed. TCRdb's table, derived via immunoSEQ multiplex PCR, lists solely in-frame clones and lacks some. The table has 900,000 or so clones, roughly 15% seen once; the top ten hold 0.023%. The specimen sequenced was naive CD4+ T cells from blood. The receptors were sampled from a woman under 30 in good health.

This rearrangement joins TRBV5-4 to TRBJ2-7; maybe TRBD2 (5 bases). The germline CDR1 and CDR2 sequences are SGHNT and YYREEE (reference sequence). V shed 3 bases and J shed 4 bases, with 14 bases lying between them. This CDR3 has 14 amino acids. The CDR3, as DNA: TGTGCCAGCAGCTCTCGGGATTACCCTTACGAGCAGTACTTC. Translating gives CASSSRDYPYEQYF.

The genes are TRBV10-3 and TRBJ2-1; D gene unclear. V was shortened by 10 bases and J by 9 bases, with 10 bases between the two germline ends. CDR3 length: 10 amino acids. Per germline, CDR1 ENHRY and CDR2 SYGVKD. The CDR3 region has the DNA TGTGCCACCGGTGATCGTGAGCAGTTCTTC. The encoded protein is CATGDREQFF.

The chain carries TRBV7-2 and TRBJ2-5, with 14 bases identical to TRBD2. The germline V gene has CDR1 SGHTA and CDR2 FQGNSA. With V trimmed by 5 bases and J by 3 bases, 5 bases remained unmatched. This CDR3 has 16 residues. The CDR3 loop reads CASSRGLAGDEETQYF. The CDR3 coding sequence is TGTGCCAGCAGCAGGGGACTAGCGGGAGACGAAGAGACCCAGTACTTC.

CDR3 region: CAISETGLAGINEQYF. The CDR3 DNA sequence: TGTGCCATCAGTGAGACGGGACTAGCGGGAATAAACGAGCAGTACTTC. The chain uses TRBV10-3 and TRBJ2-7; the match to TRBD2 covers 13 bases. The ends lost 2 bases at V and 5 bases at J; junction bases unmatched: 6. Germline-derived CDR1 and CDR2 are ENHRY and SYGVKD. This CDR3 region has 16 residues.

This clone was seen more than once but under ten times. The V call is TRBV7-8, the J call TRBJ2-6, with no clear D. V was trimmed by 6 bases and J by 0 bases, leaving 12 bases between them. CDR1 and CDR2 from the germline V gene are SGHVS and FQNEAQ. The length of the CDR3 is 16 residues. DNA for the CDR3: TGTGCCAGCAGTTCGACCGGGCTCTCTGGGGCCAACGTCCTGACTTTC. Translated, it gives CASSSTGLSGANVLTF.

This clone was recorded a few times. This chain uses TRBV11-2 with TRBJ2-7, with 8 bases lining up with TRBD2. This CDR3 is 17 amino acids long. The V gene's germline CDR1 is SGHAT and CDR2 FQNNGV. Trimming at V came to 7 bases and at J to 5 bases, leaving 19 bases not matched to a gene. In DNA form, the CDR3 reads TGTGCCAGCATGGGTCTGCTAACTAGCGGACGGCGCGACGAGCAGTACTTC. As protein: CASMGLLTSGRRDEQYF.

V usage is TRBV5-1 and J usage is TRBJ2-5; D may be TRBD1 or TRBD2 (6 bases each). Germline CDR1 reads SGHRS; CDR2 reads YFSETQ. The CDR3 loop spans 16 amino acids. With 1 base removed from V and 4 bases from J, the gap between germline ends came to 17 bases. This chain's CDR3 is CASSLLTGAGGETQYF. The CDR3 DNA reads TGCGCCAGCAGCTTGCTTACGGGGGCAGGAGGAGAGACCCAGTACTTC.

The chain couples TRBV7-8 to TRBJ2-5; D may be TRBD1 (6 bases). This CDR3 has 16 amino acids. In germline, CDR1 is SGHVS, CDR2 FQNEAQ. V lost 1 base to trimming and J lost 2 bases, with 14 bases between them. This CDR3 reads CASSLDQGFKQETQYF. CDR3 nucleotide sequence: TGTGCCAGCAGCTTAGACCAGGGGTTCAAGCAAGAGACCCAGTACTTC.

There are a few counts of this clone. The genes are TRBV23-1 and TRBJ2-7; 8 bases are a match to TRBD1. TRBV23-1 is an ORF for which the function is uncertain. The length of the CDR3 is 16 residues. V shed 2 bases, J shed 7 bases, and the junction held 13 bases outside the gene matches. For the CDR3, the DNA is TGCGCCAGCAGTCAAGAAACCGACAGGGGACGTGAAGAGCAGTACTTC. Translated: CASSQETDRGREEQYF.

The sample holds a few counts of this clone. The chain is built from TRBV7-6 and TRBJ2-1; TRBD1 might be the D (6 bases). CDR1 is SGHVS and CDR2 is FNYEAQ in the germline V gene. This CDR3 region has 13 residues. Trimming cost V 5 bases and J 9 bases, with 14 bases left between them. The CDR3 loop is CASSSRGSGEQFF. The CDR3 coding sequence is TGTGCCAGCAGCAGTAGGGGGTCGGGTGAGCAGTTCTTC.

The CDR3: CASSFAEGYSGNTIYF. The CDR3 nucleotides read TGTGCCAGCAGCTTCGCAGAGGGGTACTCTGGAAACACCATATATTTT. The chain uses TRBV7-2 and TRBJ1-3; D may be TRBD1 (5 bases). V was pared by 3 bases and J by 0 bases, with 12 bases between. Per the germline V gene, CDR1 is SGHTA and CDR2 is FQGNSA. CDR3 length: 16 amino acids.

This chain joins TRBV2 and TRBJ2-3; D unresolved. This CDR3 region has 13 residues. The V and J ends lost 6 bases and 4 bases respectively, with 11 bases between them. The germline V gene encodes CDR1 SNHLY and CDR2 FYNNEI. The CDR3 sequence is CASREFFADTQYF. The CDR3 coding sequence is TGTGCCAGCAGGGAGTTCTTTGCAGATACGCAGTATTTT.

V usage is TRBV6-6 and J usage is TRBJ2-1; 9 bases are shared with TRBD2. V trimming: 0 bases; J trimming: 6 bases; junction bases outside the gene matches: 3. The CDR3 length is 15 residues. Germline lookup yields CDR1 MNHNY and CDR2 SVGAGI (reference sequence). The CDR3 DNA reads TGTGCCAGCAGTTACTCGCGACTAGCGGTCAATGAGCAGTTCTTC. Its translation: CASSYSRLAVNEQFF.

This clone was seen a handful of times. The rearrangement links TRBV5-8 to TRBJ1-1; D is unclear. Germline values: CDR1 SGHTS, CDR2 YDEGEE. The CDR3 extends over 13 amino acids. V lost 4 bases to trimming and J lost 3 bases, with 10 bases between them. The CDR3 bases are TGTGCCAGCAGCCAAACAGTGGACACTGAAGCTTTCTTT. Its translation: CASSQTVDTEAFF.

This clone was seen only a few times. This chain links TRBV29-1 with TRBJ2-1; 11 bases are shared with TRBD2. CDR1 and CDR2 (germline): SQVTM, ANQGSEA. With 6 bases clipped from V and 4 bases from J, the junction kept 8 bases outside the gene matches. This CDR3 has 15 amino acids. CDR3 coding DNA: TGCAGCGTCTATGGGACTAGCGGAGCATACAATGAGCAGTTCTTC. Residues: CSVYGTSGAYNEQFF.

The chain combines TRBV18 with TRBJ2-7; 10 nucleotides agree with TRBD2. The CDR3 is made up of 18 amino acids. The germline CDR1 and CDR2 sequences are KGHSH and LQKENI. V shed 2 bases, J shed 3 bases, and the junction held 13 bases outside the gene matches. The CDR3 is CASSPSNARTSGNYEQYF. CDR3 DNA sequence: TGTGCCAGCTCACCAAGTAATGCCAGGACTAGCGGTAACTACGAGCAGTACTTC.

This chain uses TRBV28 with TRBJ2-1; TRBD1 matches 7 bases. Germline V gene sequence: CDR1 MDHEN, CDR2 SYDVKM. This CDR3 spans 13 amino acids. V lost 6 bases to trimming and J lost 10 bases; unmatched junction nucleotides: 9. The CDR3 reads CASRSGTEKEQFF. DNA for the CDR3: TGTGCCAGCAGATCCGGGACAGAGAAAGAGCAGTTCTTC.

The chain combines TRBV11-3 with TRBJ2-5; 13 positions match TRBD2. Per the germline V gene, CDR1 is SGHNT and CDR2 is YENEEA. The CDR3 extends over 15 amino acids. J lost 5 bases, V lost 5 bases, and 5 bases had no gene match. This CDR3 is CASSAGLAGDETQYF. CDR3 bases: TGTGCCAGCAGCGCCGGACTAGCGGGAGACGAGACCCAGTACTTC.

The genes are TRBV6-5 and TRBJ2-7, with 7 nucleotides matching TRBD2. Germline trimming cut 2 bases from V and 0 bases from J; bases unmatched to any gene: 4. CDR3 length: 15 amino acids. CDR1 is MNHEY and CDR2 is SVGAGI in the germline V gene. The DNA of the CDR3 is TGTGCCAGCAGTTACGACGGGGGGAGCTCCTACGAGCAGTACTTC. Protein: CASSYDGGSSYEQYF.

The rearrangement links TRBV7-2 to TRBJ2-7; D possibly uses TRBD1 or TRBD2 (5 bases each). V was shortened by 3 bases and J by 4 bases, with 13 bases between the two germline ends. CDR1 SGHTA and CDR2 FQGNSA come from the germline V gene. CDR3 size: 14 residues. CDR3 loop: CASSFGGRVYEQYF. The CDR3 bases are TGTGCCAGCAGCTTTGGGGGAAGGGTGTACGAGCAGTACTTC.

This clone was counted a few times. The V gene is TRBV6-6, the J gene TRBJ2-1; the D is unclear. Germline-derived CDR1 and CDR2 are MNHNY and SVGAGI (reference sequence). The CDR3 has 16 residues. V lost 0 bases and J lost 6, with 15 bases in between. For the CDR3, the DNA is TGTGCCAGCAGTTACTCGTGGCTGCAGGCTGGCAATGAGCAGTTCTTC. Amino acids: CASSYSWLQAGNEQFF.

The chain uses TRBV4-3 and TRBJ1-1, with no clear D. Per the germline V gene, CDR1 is LGHNA and CDR2 is YSLEER. The CDR3 is 15 residues long. The ends were cut back, 1 base at V and 1 base at J, with 10 bases in the middle. The CDR3: CASSQVPRRNTEAFF. CDR3 nucleotide sequence: TGCGCCAGCAGCCAAGTCCCCAGGAGGAACACTGAAGCTTTCTTT.

V usage is TRBV9 and J usage is TRBJ2-1, with TRBD2 identical over 8 bases. Per germline, CDR1 SGDLS and CDR2 YYNGEE. V dropped 4 bases and J dropped 2; count of bases not matched to a gene: 5. This CDR3 comprises 15 residues. The CDR3 sequence is CASSKAGAAYNEQFF. CDR3 DNA: TGTGCCAGCAGCAAAGCGGGAGCCGCCTACAATGAGCAGTTCTTC.

The chain links TRBV4-2 to TRBJ1-3, with D uncertain. The CDR3 is made up of 14 amino acids. V was pared by 2 bases and J by 2 bases, with 7 bases between. Germline V lookup: CDR1 LGHNA, CDR2 YNFKEQ. CDR3 bases: TGTGCCAGCAGCCAAAGGCGTGCTGGAAACACCATATATTTT. Translating gives CASSQRRAGNTIYF.

This clone has only a few counts. The chain has TRBV7-2 and TRBJ2-7; 10 bases map to TRBD2. CDR1 is SGHTA and CDR2 is FQGNSA in the germline V gene. V shed 3 bases and J 6 bases; nucleotides not matched to a gene: 14. This CDR3 is built from 17 residues. The chain's CDR3 is CASSFVSGTSVLLEQYF. The CDR3 bases are TGTGCCAGCAGCTTCGTATCCGGGACTAGCGTGCTGCTCGAGCAGTACTTC.

The J gene is TRBJ1-1, the V gene TRBV6-6; tentative D call: TRBD1 (5 bases). V dropped 6 bases and J dropped 3 bases, with 20 bases sitting between them. CDR3 length: 16 amino acids. Germline V CDR1 and CDR2: MNHNY, SVGAGI (reference sequence). The CDR3 DNA sequence: TGTGCCAGCAGCATACCCTTAAACCGGGGCGACACTGAAGCTTTCTTT. This encodes CASSIPLNRGDTEAFF.

V usage is TRBV5-4 and J usage is TRBJ2-1, with 7 bases aligning to TRBD2. This CDR3 is 13 amino acids long. Germline CDR1 SGHNT, CDR2 YYREEE (reference sequence). V lost 2 bases and J lost 5; bases outside the gene matches: 1. CDR3 in amino acids: CASSLSGNNEQFF. The CDR3 region has the DNA TGTGCCAGCAGCTTAAGCGGGAACAATGAGCAGTTCTTC.